This T cell receptor (beta chain) was documented in a study of Ad26.COV2.S vaccination and SARS-CoV-2 variants. Treatment given: some 20 received Ad26.COV2.S at low or high dose, single or two shots; about five received placebo; per-sample allocation not given. Sampling was done on day 63 after the first vaccine or placebo injection. CDR1 SGHTA and CDR2 FQGTGA come from the germline V gene. CDR3 length equals 16 residues. V was shortened by 0 bases and J by 0 bases, with 9 bases between the two germline ends. Libraries were prepared by immunoSEQ multiplex PCR; TCRdb keeps only in-frame clonotypes and omits some of them. Of 400,000 to 450,000 clones in the sample, approximately 90% were seen once.

V gene TRBV7-3 combines with J gene TRBJ2-1; D possibly corresponds to TRBD1 (6 bases). The TCR originated in a person aged 18-60 years who received the Ad26.COV2.S COVID-19 vaccine or a placebo. Specimen: peripheral blood, collected in a trial of Ad26.COV2.S vaccine versus placebo. The CDR3, as DNA: TGTGCCAGCAGCTTAACTACAGGGTCCTCCTACAATGAGCAGTTCTTC. It encodes CASSLTTGSSYNEQFF.